Listed below are T cell receptor beta chains from one sample, sequenced in a study of tissue T cells after allogeneic stem cell transplantation. The assay was immunoSEQ multiplex PCR, and TCRdb's table has in-frame clones only and misses some. The sample consists of about 43,000 clones, around nine tenths of them appearing once. The sequenced sample was blood, obtained before transplantation. The source of these receptors is a woman aged 35 to 70 who later had graft-versus-host disease after an allogeneic stem cell transplant. Both conserved end residues are part of each CDR3. A row's size may be missing; if present it is once, few, many or a size class.

TRBJ2-2	TRBV7-2	NA	CASNALLGTGGTGELFF
TRBJ2-2	TRBV9	NA	CATNQGTGNTGELFF
TRBJ2-1	TRBV11-3	once	CAWGGTYSSYNEQFF
TRBJ1-1	TRBV30	NA	CAWRGGEDTEAFF
TRBJ2-5	TRBV29-1	NA	CSVDRYQETQYF
TRBJ2-5	TRBV19	NA	CASSDRVETQYF
TRBJ2-7	TRBV3-1/TRBV3-2	NA	CASSQDRAHEQYF
TRBJ1-1	TRBV5-4	once	CASSGGGNSFEAFF
TRBJ2-1	TRBV10-1	NA	CASSDPLAGNNEQFF
TRBJ1-1	TRBV5-6	NA	CASSFWRKNTEAFF
TRBJ2-7	TRBV7-9	NA	CASSLGTTSSYEQYF
TRBJ2-1	TRBV7-7	NA	CASSPNRGRGLDEQFF
TRBJ2-7	TRBV7-3	NA	CARNKTRHSYEQYF
TRBJ1-4	TRBV3-1/TRBV3-2	NA	CASSHGEKLFF
TRBJ2-2	TRBV5-6	NA	CASSLFSAGGNTGELFF
TRBJ2-1	TRBV5-5	NA	CASNSAGGEQFF
TRBJ2-1	TRBV24-1	once	CATSEVPYNEQFF
TRBJ2-7	TRBV9	once	CASSPGGQHEQYF
TRBJ2-7	TRBV19	NA	CASSTSGRLSEQYF
TRBJ2-7	TRBV28	NA	CASSSTGTALHYEQYF
TRBJ2-7	TRBV7-9	NA	CASSLTPTGTGSGEQYF
TRBJ2-7	TRBV10-1	NA	CASSEYRLAGSDEQYF
TRBJ2-5	TRBV11-2	NA	CASSTGLGRPDF
TRBJ2-1	TRBV3-1/TRBV3-2	NA	CASSQGSGTGEQFF
TRBJ2-1	TRBV19	once	CASSIRSNEQFF
TRBJ2-2	TRBV30	once	CAWRRTGTSVGGELFF
TRBJ1-1	TRBV18	once	CASSPSRGDTEAFF
TRBJ2-2	TRBV5-1	NA	CASYGTANTGELFF
TRBJ2-5	TRBV5-1	once	CASSLGGLASTGETQYF
TRBJ2-3	TRBV28	NA	CASFPTPGHTITDTQYF
TRBJ2-2	TRBV11-2	NA	CASRPVPDRQPNTGELFF
TRBJ2-2	TRBV15	NA	CATSGPGTGNTGELFF
TRBJ2-1	TRBV19	NA	CASSIWGGPRDYNEQFF
TRBJ1-2	TRBV6-1	NA	CASRPNGQGGYGYTF
TRBJ1-3	TRBV4-3	NA	CASSQVVNSRGNTIYF
TRBJ1-2	TRBV6-5	NA	CASSYGTGVGGYTF
TRBJ2-3	TRBV6-2/TRBV6-3	NA	CASSYLRLAGVGDTQYF
TRBJ2-5	TRBV2	NA	CASSAVAGDETQYF
TRBJ2-5	TRBV3-1/TRBV3-2	NA	CASSHKGALRETQYF
TRBJ2-7	TRBV5-4	NA	CASSLAQRGYSYEQYF
TRBJ2-7	TRBV5-1	NA	CASSLSGAYEQYF
TRBJ1-3	TRBV2	NA	CASSEVGQISGNTIYF